The present T cell receptor beta chain was sequenced within a study of response to subunit inactivated influenza vaccine. TCRdb fed the RT-PCR reads into MiXCR, producing one record per CDR3 protein. Among roughly 550,000 distinct CDR3 sequences listed, under 30% were seen once. These data were also reused for a study on T cells expressing NK-cell markers. That paper notes: TCR beta cDNA was made by 5'RACE template switching with UMIs. Dominant NKG2C+ clonotypes made up about 1.0-7.0% of CD8+ T cells in several donors.

This sample comprised CD4+ T cells sorted from PBMCs, obtained approximately 13 days after vaccination. The TCR comes from a man in his forties or fifties who received an inactivated influenza vaccine.

CDR3 protein: CASSLDLANTQYF. The CDR3 DNA reads TGCGCCAGCAGCTTGGACCTAGCGAATACGCAGTATTTT. This rearrangement joins TRBV5-1 to TRBJ2-3; TRBD2 might be the D (6 bases). The CDR3 length is 13 residues. Germline loops: CDR1 SGHRS, CDR2 YFSETQ. Trimming took 0 bases from V and 7 from J, leaving 9 bases between them.